A single sample is the source of the 2 T cell receptor beta chains below, sequenced in a study of T cell repertoires in cytomegalovirus infection. TCRdb ran MiXCR on the reads and lists one entry per CDR3 protein. Seen here are 40,000 to 55,000 distinct CDR3 sequences, 20% to 25% observed once, and the top ten hold around 90%. Antigens of these TCRs are unknown. The sequencing here drew on CD8+ T cells from cultured PBMCs, taken from culture after CMV antigen stimulation. These receptors all come from a human donor in good health (CMV status not recorded). Some clones in this sample may be carry-over from other donors' samples.

The rearrangement joins TRBV9 to TRBJ1-2, with a tentative D call TRBD1 (6 bases). The CDR3 length is 15 residues. The germline V gene encodes CDR1 SGDLS and CDR2 YYNGEE. The V end was cut by 4 bases, the J end by 4 bases, with 17 bases between. CDR3 nucleotides: TGTGCCAGCAGCACCCCGGAGGGGGGGCGCTATGGCTACACCTTC. Protein sequence: CASSTPEGGRYGYTF.

CDR3 protein: CASSPRDTYEQYF. CDR3 coding DNA: TGTGCCAGCAGCCCAAGGGACACCTACGAGCAGTACTTC. The rearrangement uses TRBV9 and TRBJ2-7, with TRBD1 as a possible D gene (6 bases). Trimming shortened V by 4 bases and J by 2 bases, and 10 bases separated the two germline ends. The CDR3 has 13 amino acids. From germline, CDR1 is SGDLS and CDR2 YYNGEE.